A single TCR beta chain is shown here with its context. Germline trimming cut 1 base from V and 6 bases from J; bases unmatched to any gene: 2. Germline CDR1 MNHEY, CDR2 SMNVEV (reference sequence). The CDR3 is 14 amino acids. The data belong to a study of blood T cell repertoires in COVID-19. Generated by immunoSEQ multiplex PCR, the TCRdb table keeps only in-frame clones and is missing some. The table shows 150,000 to 200,000 clones, with about 88% occurring only once. The receptor's source is a young woman who had recovered from COVID-19. The source material was PBMCs or T cells enriched from blood (not recorded which). This sequence joins TRBV27 and TRBJ2-1; TRBD2 matches at 8 bases. The CDR3, as DNA: TGTGCCAGCAGTTTATTAGCGGGACTCAATGAGCAGTTCTTC. This encodes CASSLLAGLNEQFF.